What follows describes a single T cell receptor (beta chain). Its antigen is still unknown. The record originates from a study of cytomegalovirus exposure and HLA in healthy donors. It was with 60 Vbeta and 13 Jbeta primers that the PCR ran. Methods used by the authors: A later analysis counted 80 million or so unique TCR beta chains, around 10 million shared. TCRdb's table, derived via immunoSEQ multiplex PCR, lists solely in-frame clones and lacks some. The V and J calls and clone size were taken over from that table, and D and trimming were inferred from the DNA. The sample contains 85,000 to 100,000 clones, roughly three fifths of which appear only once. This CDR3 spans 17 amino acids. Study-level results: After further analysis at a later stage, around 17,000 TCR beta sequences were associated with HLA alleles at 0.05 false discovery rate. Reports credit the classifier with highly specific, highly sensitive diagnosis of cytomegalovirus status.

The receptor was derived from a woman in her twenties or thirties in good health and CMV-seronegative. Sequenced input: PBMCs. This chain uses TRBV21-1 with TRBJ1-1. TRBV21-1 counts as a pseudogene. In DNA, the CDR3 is TGTGCCAGCAGCACGTTGGCCAGAGCGGGGTGCGGCACTGAAGCTTTCTTT. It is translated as CASSTLARAGCGTEAFF.